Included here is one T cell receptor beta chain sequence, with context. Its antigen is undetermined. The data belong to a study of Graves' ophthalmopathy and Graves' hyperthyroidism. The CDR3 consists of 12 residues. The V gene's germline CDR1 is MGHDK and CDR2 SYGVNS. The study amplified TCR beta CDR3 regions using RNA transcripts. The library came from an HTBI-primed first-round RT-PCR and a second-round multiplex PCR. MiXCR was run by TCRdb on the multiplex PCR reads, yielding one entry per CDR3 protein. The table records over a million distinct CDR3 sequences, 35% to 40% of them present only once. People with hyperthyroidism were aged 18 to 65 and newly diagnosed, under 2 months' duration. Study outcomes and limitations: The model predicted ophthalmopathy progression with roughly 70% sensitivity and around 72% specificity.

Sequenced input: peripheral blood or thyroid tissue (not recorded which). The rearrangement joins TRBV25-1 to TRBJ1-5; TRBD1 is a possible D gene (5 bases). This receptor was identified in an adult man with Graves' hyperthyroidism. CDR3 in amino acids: CATLVGGQPQHF. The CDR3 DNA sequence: TGTGCTACGCTGGTGGGGGGTCAGCCCCAGCATTTT.